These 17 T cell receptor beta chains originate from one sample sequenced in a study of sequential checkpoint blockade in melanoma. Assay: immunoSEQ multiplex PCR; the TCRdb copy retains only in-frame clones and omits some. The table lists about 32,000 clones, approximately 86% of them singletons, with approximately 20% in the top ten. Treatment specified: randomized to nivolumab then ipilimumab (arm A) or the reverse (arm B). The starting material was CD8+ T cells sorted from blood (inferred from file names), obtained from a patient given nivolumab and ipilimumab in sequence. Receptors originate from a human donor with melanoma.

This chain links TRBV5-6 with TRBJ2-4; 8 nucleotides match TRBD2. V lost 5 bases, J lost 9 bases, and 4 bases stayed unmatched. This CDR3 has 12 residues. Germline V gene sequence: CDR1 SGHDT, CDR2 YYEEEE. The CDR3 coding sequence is TGTGCCAGCAGTCCGGGAGGGGGCATTCAGTACTTC. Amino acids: CASSPGGGIQYF.

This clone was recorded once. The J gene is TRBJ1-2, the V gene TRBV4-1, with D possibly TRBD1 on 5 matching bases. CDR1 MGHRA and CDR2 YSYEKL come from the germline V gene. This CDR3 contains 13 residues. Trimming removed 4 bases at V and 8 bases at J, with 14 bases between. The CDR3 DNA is TGCGCCAGCAGCCTAATATCTCCAGGGGGCTACACCTTC. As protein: CASSLISPGGYTF.

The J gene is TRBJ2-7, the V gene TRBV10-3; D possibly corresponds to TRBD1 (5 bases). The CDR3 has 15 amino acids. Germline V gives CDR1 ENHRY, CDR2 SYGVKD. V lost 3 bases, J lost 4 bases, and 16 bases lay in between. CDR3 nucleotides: TGTGCCATCAGTGATACAGGATGGACCGCGTACGAGCAGTACTTC. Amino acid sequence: CAISDTGWTAYEQYF.

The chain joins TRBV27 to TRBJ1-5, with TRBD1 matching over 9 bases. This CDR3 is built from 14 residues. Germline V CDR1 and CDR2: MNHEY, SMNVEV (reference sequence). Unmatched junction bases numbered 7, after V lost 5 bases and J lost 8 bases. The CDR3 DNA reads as TGTGCCAGCAGTCTCGGGACAGGGTATGAGCCCCAGCATTTT. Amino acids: CASSLGTGYEPQHF.

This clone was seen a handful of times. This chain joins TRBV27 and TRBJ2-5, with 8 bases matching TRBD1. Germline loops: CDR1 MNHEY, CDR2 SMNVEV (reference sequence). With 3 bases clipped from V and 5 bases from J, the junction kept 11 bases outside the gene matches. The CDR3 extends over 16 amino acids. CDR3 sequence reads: CASSFLARGRWETQYF. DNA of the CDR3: TGTGCCAGCAGTTTCCTCGCCAGGGGGCGGTGGGAGACCCAGTACTTC.

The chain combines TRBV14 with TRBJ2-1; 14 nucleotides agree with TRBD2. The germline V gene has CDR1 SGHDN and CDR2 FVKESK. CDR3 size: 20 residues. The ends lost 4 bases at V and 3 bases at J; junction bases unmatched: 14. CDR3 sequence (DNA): TGTGCCAGCAGCCCCCTCGGGGGACTAGCGGGGGCGGGGTTCTACAATGAGCAGTTCTTC. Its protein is CASSPLGGLAGAGFYNEQFF.

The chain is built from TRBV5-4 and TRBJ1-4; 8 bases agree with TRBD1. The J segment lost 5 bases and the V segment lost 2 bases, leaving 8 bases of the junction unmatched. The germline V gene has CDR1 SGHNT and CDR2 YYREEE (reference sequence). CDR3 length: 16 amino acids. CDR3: CASSFNGQGANEKLFF. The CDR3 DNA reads TGTGCCAGCAGCTTTAACGGACAGGGAGCAAATGAAAAACTGTTTTTT.

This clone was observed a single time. CDR3 in DNA: TGTGCCAGCAGCCTAGGACTCCTTAGCAATCAGCCCCAGCATTTT. It specifies CASSLGLLSNQPQHF. The J gene is TRBJ1-5, the V gene TRBV4-2; no clear D gene. The ends were cut back, 4 bases at V and 0 bases at J, with 10 bases in the middle. Germline V gives CDR1 LGHNA, CDR2 YNFKEQ. The CDR3 consists of 15 residues.

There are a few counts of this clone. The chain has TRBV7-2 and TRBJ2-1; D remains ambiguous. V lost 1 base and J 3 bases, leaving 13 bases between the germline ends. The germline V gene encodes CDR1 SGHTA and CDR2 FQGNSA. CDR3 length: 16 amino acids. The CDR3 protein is CASSLGPRKNYNEQFF. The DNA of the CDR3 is TGTGCCAGCAGCTTAGGTCCGCGGAAGAACTACAATGAGCAGTTCTTC.

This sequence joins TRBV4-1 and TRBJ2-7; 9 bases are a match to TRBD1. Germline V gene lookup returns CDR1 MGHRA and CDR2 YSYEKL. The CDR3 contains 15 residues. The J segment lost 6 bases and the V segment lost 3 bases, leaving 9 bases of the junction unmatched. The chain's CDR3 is CASSHRTGAAPEQYF. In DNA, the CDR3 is TGCGCCAGCAGCCATCGGACAGGGGCGGCCCCCGAGCAGTACTTC.

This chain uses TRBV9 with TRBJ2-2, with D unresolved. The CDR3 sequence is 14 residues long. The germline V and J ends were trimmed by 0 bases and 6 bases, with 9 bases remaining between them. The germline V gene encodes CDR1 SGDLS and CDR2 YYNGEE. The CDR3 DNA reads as TGTGCCAGCAGCGTAGGAGGAGTAGCCGGGGAGCTGTTTTTT. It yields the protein CASSVGGVAGELFF.

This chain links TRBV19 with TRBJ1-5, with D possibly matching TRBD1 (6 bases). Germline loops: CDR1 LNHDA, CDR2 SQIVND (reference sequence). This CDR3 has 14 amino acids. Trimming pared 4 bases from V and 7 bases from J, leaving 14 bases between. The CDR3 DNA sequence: TGTGCCAGTAGTAGCCGAACAGGGCTCCAGCCCCAGCATTTT. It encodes CASSSRTGLQPQHF.

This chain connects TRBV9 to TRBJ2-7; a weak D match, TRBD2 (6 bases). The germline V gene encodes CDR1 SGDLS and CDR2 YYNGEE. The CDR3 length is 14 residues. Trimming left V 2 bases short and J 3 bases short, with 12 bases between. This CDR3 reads CASSVGRRGYEQYF. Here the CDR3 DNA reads TGTGCCAGCAGCGTGGGAAGGAGGGGCTACGAGCAGTACTTC.

CDR3 in DNA: TGTGCCAGCAGCCAGACAGGGGGACAGCCCCAGCATTTT. It codes for CASSQTGGQPQHF. V gene TRBV6-5 combines with J gene TRBJ1-5; 9 bases agree with TRBD1. The CDR3 runs 13 residues. The trim removed 6 bases at V and 7 bases at J, leaving 4 bases unmatched. Germline-derived CDR1 and CDR2 are MNHEY and SVGAGI.

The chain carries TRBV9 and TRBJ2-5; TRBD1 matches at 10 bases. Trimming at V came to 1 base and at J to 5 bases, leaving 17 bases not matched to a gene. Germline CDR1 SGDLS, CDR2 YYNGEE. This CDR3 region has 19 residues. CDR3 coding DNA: TGTGCCAGCAGCGTAACCCCGCGGGGGTGGGGACAGGGGTACGAGACCCAGTACTTC. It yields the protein CASSVTPRGWGQGYETQYF.

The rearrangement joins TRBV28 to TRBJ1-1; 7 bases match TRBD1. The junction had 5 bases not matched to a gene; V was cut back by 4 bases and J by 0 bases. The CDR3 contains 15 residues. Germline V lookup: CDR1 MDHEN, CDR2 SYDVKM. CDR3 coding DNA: TGTGCCAGCAGTTCCCTACAGGGGCTGAACACTGAAGCTTTCTTT. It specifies CASSSLQGLNTEAFF.

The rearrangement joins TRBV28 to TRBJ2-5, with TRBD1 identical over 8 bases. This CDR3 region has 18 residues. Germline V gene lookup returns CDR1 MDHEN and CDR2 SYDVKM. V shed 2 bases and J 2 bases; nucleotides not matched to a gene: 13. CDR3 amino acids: CASSLAVETGVLQETQYF. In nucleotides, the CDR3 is TGTGCCAGCAGTTTAGCAGTGGAGACAGGGGTGTTGCAAGAGACCCAGTACTTC.